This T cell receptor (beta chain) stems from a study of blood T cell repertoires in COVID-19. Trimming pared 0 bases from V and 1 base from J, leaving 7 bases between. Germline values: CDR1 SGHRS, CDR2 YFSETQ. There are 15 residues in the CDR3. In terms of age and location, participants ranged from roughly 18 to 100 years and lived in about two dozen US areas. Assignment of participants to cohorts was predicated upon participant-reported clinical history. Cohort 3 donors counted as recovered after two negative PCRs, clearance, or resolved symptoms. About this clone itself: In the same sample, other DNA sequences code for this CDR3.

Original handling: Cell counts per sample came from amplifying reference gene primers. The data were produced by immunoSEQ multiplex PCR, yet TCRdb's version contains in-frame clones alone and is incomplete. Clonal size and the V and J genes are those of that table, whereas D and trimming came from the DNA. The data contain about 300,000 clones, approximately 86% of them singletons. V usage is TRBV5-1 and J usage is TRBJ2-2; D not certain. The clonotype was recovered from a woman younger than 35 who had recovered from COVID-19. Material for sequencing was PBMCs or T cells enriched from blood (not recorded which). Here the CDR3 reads CASSLGGQNTGELFF. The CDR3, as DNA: TGCGCCAGCAGCTTGGGTGGCCAGAACACCGGGGAGCTGTTTTTT.